This T cell receptor (beta chain) is drawn from a study of long-term antiretroviral therapy in people with HIV. Study-wide findings and caveats: In HIV, the repertoires covered a tighter span of CDR3 lengths than in controls. Specimens of blood were obtained during about 2003 to 2018, possibly under older ART regimens. Diversity measured after ART increased yet remained under transplant donor controls.

As regards this clone: Its target is not known.

There were no participants with HIV treated outside the United States. Version v3.0 of the immunoSEQ assay was performed at survey level. The method was immunoSEQ multiplex PCR; TCRdb's version includes in-frame clones alone and lacks a portion of them. The sample records 30,000 to 35,000 clones, 94% being singletons. The CDR3 length is 16 residues. Germline V gives CDR1 LNHDA, CDR2 SQIVND (reference sequence). V lost 5 bases, J lost 0 bases, and 13 bases lay in between. The specimen comprised unsorted PBMCs, sampled around 5.5 years after starting antiretroviral therapy. This receptor was obtained from a woman between 45 and 65 years old with HIV. This chain uses TRBV19 with TRBJ2-2, with D possibly matching TRBD2 (5 bases). The CDR3 here is CASSRSGSSNTGELFF. CDR3 DNA: TGTGCCAGTAGTCGCTCGGGGAGTTCGAACACCGGGGAGCTGTTTTTT.